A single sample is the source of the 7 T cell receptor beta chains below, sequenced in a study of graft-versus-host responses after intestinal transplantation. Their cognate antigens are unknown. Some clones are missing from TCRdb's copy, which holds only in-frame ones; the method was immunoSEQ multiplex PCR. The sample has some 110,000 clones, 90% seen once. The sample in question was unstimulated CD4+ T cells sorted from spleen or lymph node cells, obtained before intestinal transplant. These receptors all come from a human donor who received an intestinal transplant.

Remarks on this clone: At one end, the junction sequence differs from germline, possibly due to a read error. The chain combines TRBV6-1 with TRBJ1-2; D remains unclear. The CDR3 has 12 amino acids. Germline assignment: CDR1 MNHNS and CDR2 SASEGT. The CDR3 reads CASSERISSSGF. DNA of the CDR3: TGTGCCAGCAGTGAGCGTATTTCCTCGTCAGGCTTC.

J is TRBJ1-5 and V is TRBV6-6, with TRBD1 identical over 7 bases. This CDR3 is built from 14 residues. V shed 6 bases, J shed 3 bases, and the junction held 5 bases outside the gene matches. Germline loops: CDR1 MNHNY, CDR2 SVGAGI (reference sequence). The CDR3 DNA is TGTGCCAGCAGCGACAGGGTTGTCAATCAGCCCCAGCATTTT. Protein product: CASSDRVVNQPQHF.

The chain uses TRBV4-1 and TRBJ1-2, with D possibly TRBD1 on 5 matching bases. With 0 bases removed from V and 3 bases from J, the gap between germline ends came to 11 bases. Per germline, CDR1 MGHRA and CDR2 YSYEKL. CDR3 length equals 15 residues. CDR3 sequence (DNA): TGCGCCAGCAGCCAAGATCCCCAGGGATACTATGGCTACACCTTC. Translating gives CASSQDPQGYYGYTF.

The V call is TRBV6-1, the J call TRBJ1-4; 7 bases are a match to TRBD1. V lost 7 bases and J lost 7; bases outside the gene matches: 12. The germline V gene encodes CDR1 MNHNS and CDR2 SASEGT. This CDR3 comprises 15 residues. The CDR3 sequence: CASNPGDRAGEKLFF. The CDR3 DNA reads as TGTGCCAGCAATCCGGGAGACAGGGCAGGTGAAAAACTGTTTTTT.

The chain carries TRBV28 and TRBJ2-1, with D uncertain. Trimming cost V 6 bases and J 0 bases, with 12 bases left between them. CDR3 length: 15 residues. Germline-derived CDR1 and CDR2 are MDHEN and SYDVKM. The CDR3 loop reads CASSPPRSSYNEQFF. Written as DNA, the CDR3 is TGTGCCAGCAGCCCCCCACGGAGCTCCTACAATGAGCAGTTCTTC.

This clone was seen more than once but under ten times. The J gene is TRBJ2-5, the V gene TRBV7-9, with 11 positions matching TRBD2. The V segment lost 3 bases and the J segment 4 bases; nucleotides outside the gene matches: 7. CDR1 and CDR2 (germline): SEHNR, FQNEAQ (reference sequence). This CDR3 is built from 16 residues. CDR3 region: CASSFLAGGPGETQYF. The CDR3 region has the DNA TGTGCCAGCAGCTTCTTAGCGGGAGGGCCGGGAGAGACCCAGTACTTC. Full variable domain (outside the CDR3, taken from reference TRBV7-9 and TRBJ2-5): DTGVSQNPRHKITKRGQNVTFRCDPISEHNRLYWYRQTLGQGPEFLTYFQNEAQLEKSRLLSDRFSAERPKGSFSTLEIQRTEQGDSAMYLCASSFLAGGPGETQYFGPGTRLLVL.

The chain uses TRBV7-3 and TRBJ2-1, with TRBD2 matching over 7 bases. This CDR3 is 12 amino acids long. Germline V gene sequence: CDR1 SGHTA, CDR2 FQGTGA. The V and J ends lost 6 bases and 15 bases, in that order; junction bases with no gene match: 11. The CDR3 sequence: CASSFTGTTPFF. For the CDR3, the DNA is TGTGCCAGCAGTTTTACGGGGACTACTCCGTTCTTC.